This TCR beta chain was sequenced for a study of graft-versus-host responses after intestinal transplantation. Study context: Every recipient had anti-thymocyte globulin induction and about three years of tacrolimus plus steroids.

The CDR3 has 17 residues. By share of the sample, this clone is medium-sized. Study results and limitations: Where graft-donor T cell macrochimerism was present, patients had high graft-versus-host to host-versus-graft clonal ratios in allografts.

Clones were sequenced by immunoSEQ multiplex PCR, and TCRdb holds only the in-frame ones, with some missing. The profile covers about 18,000 clones, with about 38% appearing a single time and around 0.82% taken by the ten largest. Plated together were about 200,000 CFSE-labeled responder cells and about 200,000 irradiated, violet-dye-labeled stimulator cells. The chain links TRBV21-1 to TRBJ1-2; TRBD1 is the table's D call and was not checked against the DNA. TRBV21-1 constitutes a pseudogene. The TCR comes from a human patient who received an intestinal transplant. Source: alloreactive CD4+ T cells from a mixed lymphocyte reaction culture, taken before intestinal transplant. Subset reported: CFSE-low proliferating T cells sorted from approximately 6-day pre-transplant mixed lymphocyte reaction (GvH or HvG direction). CDR3 in amino acids: CASSVHRNGQTLYGYTF. CDR3 DNA: TGTGCCAGCAGCGTCCACCGGAACGGACAAACCCTCTATGGCTACACCTTC.